Reported below is one T cell receptor beta chain. Its antigen remains undetermined. No base quality values were provided; no much bigger clone lies one nucleotide off. The junction carries 13 bases between V and J, which are trimmed by 3 bases and 1 base respectively. For CDR1 and CDR2, the germline V gene lists SGHTA and FQGNSA. The CDR3, from cysteine to phenylalanine, totals 15 residues. CDR3 DNA only is kept here, 45 bases in frame from base 1. Participants in the prospective study were aged about 18 to 100 years, lived in some 24 United States geographic areas, and enrolled through a virtual design. To assign participants to cohorts, the prospective study relied on clinical history that participants themselves reported in a screening survey and a study questionnaire. ImmuneRACE Cohort 3 recovered participants were defined by two consecutive negative NP/OP PCR tests, healthcare professional clearance, or symptom resolution. Each participant in the prospective study had whole blood, serum and a nasopharyngeal or oropharyngeal swab collected by mobile phlebotomists. Over a 2-month period, participants in the prospective study had the option of providing additional blood draws and questionnaires. Blood samples from the prospective study were shipped frozen or at room temperature prior to DNA extraction.

These data come from a study of blood T cell repertoires in COVID-19 (dated by TCRdb to about 2020). For the wider study: The collaborator samples originated in the United States, Italy and Spain and spanned the acute and convalescent phases of COVID-19. The material from the prospective study consisted of cDNA or gDNA derived from T cells, B-cell-depleted T cells, or PBMCs. Deeply sampled blood TCRbeta repertoires from subjects exposed to, actively infected with, or recovered from COVID-19 were included in the dataset. The repertoires were released in a freely available public database intended as a resource for research on the immune response to SARS-CoV-2. The samples were drawn from the first 160 participants of the ongoing ImmuneRACE study and from roughly 1,300 subjects provided by 6 global collaborators. Nearly every sample came with metadata listing a de-identified subject ID, COVID-19 status, age in years and sex. Where available, HLA class I and class II types were obtained from metadata supplied by the sample provider rather than from assay-based typing. The research as a whole found: Clinical and demographic metadata were provided uncurated, with the amount varying by source and participant.

TCRbeta CDR3 regions were amplified from genomic DNA using the immunoSEQ Assay, a bias-controlled multiplex PCR. The original pipeline was this. Nucleated cell counts per sample were estimated from amplification of reference gene primers within the assay. Sequence reads were collapsed and filtered to measure the absolute abundance of every unique TCRbeta CDR3 rearrangement. For each sample, productive Simpson clonality was calculated as the square root of Simpson's diversity index across productive rearrangements. What TCRdb holds here is the immuneACCESS table cut down to in-frame rearrangements. Part of the clones is not present; checked against another copy, under half of the missing clones reflect an unresolved V gene, and the others are unexplained. V and J calls and clone size follow that table, whereas D and trimming were derived from the DNA. Across this sample there are fewer than 350,000 clones, with roughly nine tenths seen only once. The ten largest clones represent roughly 5.3% of the sample.

The sequence links TRBV7-2 to TRBJ2-7; too little of a D gene remains to name it. This sequence was found in a man between 60 and 75 years old who had recovered from COVID-19. The material sequenced was PBMCs or T cells enriched from blood (not recorded which). The bases read TGTGCCAGCAGCTTCTCCGCCGGCGGATCCTACGAGCAGTACTTC. The encoded protein is CASSFSAGGSYEQYF.